The 13 T cell receptor beta chains presented below share a single source sample, sequenced in a study of a mutant IDH1 vaccine in newly diagnosed glioma. Some clones are missing from TCRdb's copy, which holds only in-frame ones; the method was immunoSEQ multiplex PCR. In the table there are 110,000 or so clones, 85% to 90% of which are singletons. Their target antigens are unknown. The time point is: week 11, during vaccination. It was 300 ug of mutant IDH1 20-mer peptide that made up each vaccine dose, given with topical imiquimod. The sequenced sample was PBMCs, obtained from a glioma patient whose treatment included an IDH1 peptide vaccine. All receptors come from a woman between 50 and 59 years old with glioma.

This chain links TRBV5-5 with TRBJ2-7; tentatively, D is TRBD1 or TRBD2 (5 bases each). This CDR3 contains 14 residues. V was shortened by 3 bases and J by 4 bases, with 14 bases between the two germline ends. The germline V gene has CDR1 SGHKS and CDR2 YYEKEE (reference sequence). The CDR3 loop is CASSSRERAYEQYF. CDR3 nucleotide sequence: TGTGCCAGCAGCTCCAGGGAGAGGGCTTACGAGCAGTACTTC.

The chain is built from TRBV4-1 and TRBJ2-5; maybe TRBD1 (5 bases). Looked up from germline, CDR1 is MGHRA and CDR2 is YSYEKL. The CDR3 has 15 residues. The V gene lost 0 bases and the J gene lost 3 bases, with 11 bases spanning the gap. The chain's CDR3 is CASSQDRAREETQYF. The CDR3 coding sequence is TGCGCCAGCAGCCAAGATCGGGCCAGGGAAGAGACCCAGTACTTC.

The gene calls are TRBV20-1 and TRBJ2-7; D is tentatively TRBD1 or TRBD2 (5 bases each). Germline CDR1 DFQATT, CDR2 SNEGSKA (reference sequence). V was trimmed by 6 bases and J by 2 bases, leaving 8 bases between them. The CDR3 is 11 residues long. The CDR3 loop reads CSARGPYEQYF. The CDR3 bases are TGCAGTGCAAGGGGACCCTACGAGCAGTACTTC.

The V call is TRBV4-1, the J call TRBJ2-3; D remains unclear. V was cut by 0 bases and J by 0 bases, with 7 bases left in between. This CDR3 region has 15 residues. Germline-derived CDR1 and CDR2 are MGHRA and YSYEKL. The CDR3 reads CASSQDIASTDTQYF. CDR3 nucleotide sequence: TGCGCCAGCAGCCAAGATATCGCAAGCACAGATACGCAGTATTTT.

The chain employs TRBV7-2 and TRBJ1-5; 7 bases align to TRBD1. CDR3 length equals 14 residues. The trim removed 5 bases at V and 4 bases at J, leaving 5 bases unmatched. The germline CDR1 and CDR2 sequences are SGHTA and FQGNSA. The CDR3 spells CASSPYRGNQPQHF. Written as DNA, the CDR3 is TGTGCCAGCAGCCCTTACAGGGGTAATCAGCCCCAGCATTTT.

The chain combines TRBV6-6 with TRBJ1-1, with D possibly TRBD1 on 6 matching bases. Germline-derived CDR1 and CDR2 are MNHNY and SVGAGI (reference sequence). Trimming shortened V by 0 bases and J by 5 bases, and 10 bases separated the two germline ends. The CDR3 has 14 amino acids. CDR3 sequence (DNA): TGTGCCAGCAGTTACTCGAGCAGGGGAACTGAAGCTTTCTTT. Translation gives CASSYSSRGTEAFF.

The gene calls are TRBV27 and TRBJ2-1; 14 bases line up with TRBD2. The CDR3 consists of 17 residues. Trimming removed 6 bases from V and 2 bases from J; junction bases left unmatched: 6. Germline V gene data show CDR1 as MNHEY and CDR2 as SMNVEV (reference sequence). CDR3 DNA sequence: TGTGCCAGCAGGGCAGGGACTAGCGGGAGTACCTACAATGAGCAGTTCTTC. It yields the protein CASRAGTSGSTYNEQFF.

CDR3 sequence reads: CASSYSGQNIQYF. The CDR3 DNA follows: TGTGCCAGCAGCTACTCAGGCCAAAACATTCAGTACTTC. The J gene is TRBJ2-4, the V gene TRBV28; D not certain. The germline V and J ends were trimmed by 6 bases and 5 bases, with 11 bases remaining between them. The CDR3 is made up of 13 amino acids. Germline assignment: CDR1 MDHEN and CDR2 SYDVKM.

This clone was seen a single time. The genes are TRBV5-6 and TRBJ2-7, with D maybe TRBD2 (6 bases). Between the trimmed V and J ends, which lost 2 bases and 3 bases, there was a span of 18 bases. The germline gives CDR1 SGHDT, CDR2 YYEEEE. This CDR3 is 16 amino acids long. The CDR3 sequence: CASSLSSTGLHYEQYF. CDR3 sequence (DNA): TGTGCCAGCAGCTTATCCTCTACGGGACTTCACTACGAGCAGTACTTC.

This rearrangement joins TRBV7-3 to TRBJ2-3, with D perhaps matching TRBD2 (5 bases). Germline V gives CDR1 SGHTA, CDR2 FQGTGA. The CDR3 contains 16 residues. V was trimmed by 5 bases and J by 1 base, leaving 16 bases between them. The CDR3 reads CASSHSADCRTDTQYF. CDR3 sequence (DNA): TGTGCCAGCAGCCACTCAGCGGACTGCCGCACAGATACGCAGTATTTT. Combining the CDR3 with reference TRBV7-3 and TRBJ2-3 gives the whole variable domain GAGVSQTPSNKVTEKGKYVELRCDPISGHTALYWYRQSLGQGPEFLIYFQGTGAADDSGLPNDRFFAVRPEGSVSTLKIQRTERGDSAVYLCASSHSADCRTDTQYFGPGTRLTVL.

The chain joins TRBV6-6 to TRBJ2-5; possible D gene TRBD1, 5 bases. Germline-derived CDR1 and CDR2 are MNHNY and SVGAGI (reference sequence). V lost 1 base and J lost 4, with 10 bases in between. The CDR3 covers 14 residues. DNA for the CDR3: TGTGCCAGCAGTTACTTCTCAGGGCCAGAGACCCAGTACTTC. As protein: CASSYFSGPETQYF.

The chain uses TRBV6-5 and TRBJ2-1, with TRBD2 identical over 8 bases. CDR3 length equals 15 residues. CDR1 is MNHEY and CDR2 is SVGAGI in the germline V gene. Trimming at V came to 0 bases and at J to 5 bases, leaving 3 bases not matched to a gene. CDR3 coding DNA: TGTGCCAGCAGTTACTCTGCGGGAGGTAACAATGAGCAGTTCTTC. This translates into CASSYSAGGNNEQFF.

The rearrangement links TRBV7-3 to TRBJ1-2; D is undetermined. Germline CDR1 and CDR2: SGHTA and FQGTGA. V lost 5 bases to trimming and J lost 4 bases, with 11 bases between them. The CDR3 extends over 13 amino acids. This CDR3 reads CASSRGRGYGYTF. For the CDR3, the DNA is TGTGCCAGCAGCCGTGGCCGCGGCTATGGCTACACCTTC.